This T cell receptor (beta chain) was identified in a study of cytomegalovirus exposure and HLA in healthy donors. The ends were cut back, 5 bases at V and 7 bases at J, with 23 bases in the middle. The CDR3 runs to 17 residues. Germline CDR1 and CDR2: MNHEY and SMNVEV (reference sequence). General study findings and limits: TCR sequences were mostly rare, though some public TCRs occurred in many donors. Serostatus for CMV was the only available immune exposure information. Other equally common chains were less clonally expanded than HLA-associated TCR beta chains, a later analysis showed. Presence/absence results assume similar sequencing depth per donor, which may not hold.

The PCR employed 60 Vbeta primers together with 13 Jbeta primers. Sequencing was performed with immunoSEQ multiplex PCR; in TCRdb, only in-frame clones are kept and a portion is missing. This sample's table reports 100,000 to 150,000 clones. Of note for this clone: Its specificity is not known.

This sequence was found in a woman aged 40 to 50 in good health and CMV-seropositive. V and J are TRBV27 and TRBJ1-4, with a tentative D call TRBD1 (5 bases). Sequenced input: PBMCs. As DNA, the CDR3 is TGTGCCAGCAGTCAAGGCCCGCGGGGCGGGCCGATTGAAAAACTGTTTTTT. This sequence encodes CASSQGPRGGPIEKLFF.